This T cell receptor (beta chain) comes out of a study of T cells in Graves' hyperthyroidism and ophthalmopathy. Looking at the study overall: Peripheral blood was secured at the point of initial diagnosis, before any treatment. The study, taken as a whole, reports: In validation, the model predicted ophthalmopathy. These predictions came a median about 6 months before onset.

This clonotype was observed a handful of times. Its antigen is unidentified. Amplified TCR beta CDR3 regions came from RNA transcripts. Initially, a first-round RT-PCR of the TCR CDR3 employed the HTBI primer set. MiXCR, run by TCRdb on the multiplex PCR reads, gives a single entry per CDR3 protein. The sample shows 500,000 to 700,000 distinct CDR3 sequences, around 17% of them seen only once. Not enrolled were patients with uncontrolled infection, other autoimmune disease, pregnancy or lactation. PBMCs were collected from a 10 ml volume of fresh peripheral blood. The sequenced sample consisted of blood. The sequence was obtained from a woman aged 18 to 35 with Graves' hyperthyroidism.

CDR3 sequence reads: CASSLASAQQETQYF. CDR3 coding DNA: TGCGCCAGCAGCTTGGCCTCGGCTCAACAAGAGACCCAGTACTTC. The V gene is TRBV5-1, the J gene TRBJ2-5; D gene ambiguous. This CDR3 spans 15 amino acids. Germline CDR1 SGHRS, CDR2 YFSETQ. V dropped 0 bases and J dropped 2 bases, with 11 bases sitting between them. Variable domain in full (rest from reference TRBV5-1 and TRBJ2-5): KAGVTQTPRYLIKTRGQQVTLSCSPISGHRSVSWYQQTPGQGLQFLFEYFSETQRNKGNFPGRFSGRQFSNSRSEMNVSTLELGDSALYLCASSLASAQQETQYFGPGTRLLVL.